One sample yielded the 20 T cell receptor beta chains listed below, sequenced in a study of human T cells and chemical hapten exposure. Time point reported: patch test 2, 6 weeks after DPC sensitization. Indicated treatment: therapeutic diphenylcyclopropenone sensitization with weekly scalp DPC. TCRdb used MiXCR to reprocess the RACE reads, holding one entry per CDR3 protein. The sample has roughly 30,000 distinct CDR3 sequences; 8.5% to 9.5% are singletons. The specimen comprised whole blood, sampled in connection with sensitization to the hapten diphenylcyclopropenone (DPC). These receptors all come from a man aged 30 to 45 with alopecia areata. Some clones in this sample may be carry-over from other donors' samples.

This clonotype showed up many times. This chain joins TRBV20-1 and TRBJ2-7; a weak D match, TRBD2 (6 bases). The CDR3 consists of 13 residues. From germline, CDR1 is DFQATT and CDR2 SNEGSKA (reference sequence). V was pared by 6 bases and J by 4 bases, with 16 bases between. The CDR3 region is CSAGTQRTYEQYF. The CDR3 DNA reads TGCAGTGCCGGGACTCAAAGGACGTACGAGCAGTACTTC.

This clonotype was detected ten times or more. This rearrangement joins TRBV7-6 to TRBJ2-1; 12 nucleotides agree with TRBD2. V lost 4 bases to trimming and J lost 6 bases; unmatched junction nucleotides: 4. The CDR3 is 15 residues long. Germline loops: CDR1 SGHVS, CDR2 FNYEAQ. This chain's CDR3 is CASSSLAGGPNEQFF. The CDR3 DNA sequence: TGTGCCAGCAGCTCCCTAGCGGGGGGGCCCAATGAGCAGTTCTTC. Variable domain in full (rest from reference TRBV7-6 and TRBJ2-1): GAGVSQSPRYKVTKRGQDVALRCDPISGHVSLYWYRQALGQGPEFLTYFNYEAQQDKSGLPNDRFSAERPEGSISTLTIQRTEQRDSAMYRCASSSLAGGPNEQFFGPGTRLTVL.

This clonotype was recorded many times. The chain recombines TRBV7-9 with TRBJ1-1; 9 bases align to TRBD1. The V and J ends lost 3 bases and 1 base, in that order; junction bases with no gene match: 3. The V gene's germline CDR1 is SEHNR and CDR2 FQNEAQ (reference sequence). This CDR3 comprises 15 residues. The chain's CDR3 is CASSLGQGENTEAFF. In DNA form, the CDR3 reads TGTGCCAGCAGCTTGGGACAGGGAGAGAACACTGAAGCTTTCTTT.

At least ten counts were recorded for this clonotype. Here the CDR3 reads CASSLPGLAESLAKNIQYF. The DNA for the CDR3 is TGTGCCAGCAGCTTACCGGGACTAGCGGAGTCCTTAGCCAAAAACATTCAGTACTTC. This chain joins TRBV21-1 and TRBJ2-4; the table's D call TRBD2 went unverified against the DNA. TRBV21-1 is given as a pseudogene. The CDR3 covers 19 residues.

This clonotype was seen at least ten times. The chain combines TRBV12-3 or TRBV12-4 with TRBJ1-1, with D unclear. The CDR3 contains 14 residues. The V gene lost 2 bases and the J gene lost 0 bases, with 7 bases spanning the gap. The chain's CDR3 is CASSLSSVNTEAFF. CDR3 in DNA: TGTGCCAGCAGTTTATCTTCGGTGAACACTGAAGCTTTCTTT.

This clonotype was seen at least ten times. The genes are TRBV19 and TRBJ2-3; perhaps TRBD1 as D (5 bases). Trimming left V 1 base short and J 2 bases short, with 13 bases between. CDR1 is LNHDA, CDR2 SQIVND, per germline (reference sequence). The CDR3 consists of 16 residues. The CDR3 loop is CASSIVWGVVTDTQYF. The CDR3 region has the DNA TGTGCCAGTAGTATAGTCTGGGGCGTGGTCACAGATACGCAGTATTTT.

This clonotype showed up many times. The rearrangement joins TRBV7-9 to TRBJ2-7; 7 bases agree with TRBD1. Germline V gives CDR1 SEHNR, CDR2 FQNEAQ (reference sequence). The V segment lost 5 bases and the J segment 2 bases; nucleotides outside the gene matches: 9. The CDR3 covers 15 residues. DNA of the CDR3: TGTGCCAGCAGCCCCCCGACAGGGCATCCCTACGAGCAGTACTTC. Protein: CASSPPTGHPYEQYF.

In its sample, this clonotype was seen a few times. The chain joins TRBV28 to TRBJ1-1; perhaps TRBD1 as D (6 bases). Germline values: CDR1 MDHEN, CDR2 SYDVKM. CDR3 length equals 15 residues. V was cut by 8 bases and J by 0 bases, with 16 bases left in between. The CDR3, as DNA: TGTGCCAGCGGGAAAGGACAGTTGATGAACACTGAAGCTTTCTTT. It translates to CASGKGQLMNTEAFF.

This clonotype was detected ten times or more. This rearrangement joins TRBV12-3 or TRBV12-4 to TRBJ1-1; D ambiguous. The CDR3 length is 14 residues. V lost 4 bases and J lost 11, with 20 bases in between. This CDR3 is CASSSEWQLLGAFF. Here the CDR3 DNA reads TGTGCCAGCAGTTCCGAATGGCAACTACTGGGTGCTTTCTTT.

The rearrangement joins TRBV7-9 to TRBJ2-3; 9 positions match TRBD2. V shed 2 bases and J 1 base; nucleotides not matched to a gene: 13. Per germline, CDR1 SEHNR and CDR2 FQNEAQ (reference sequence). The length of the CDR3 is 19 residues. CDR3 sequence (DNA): TGTGCCAGCAGCTTACTCCGGCACGCTAAGCGGGGGGGCACAGATACGCAGTATTTT. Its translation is CASSLLRHAKRGGTDTQYF.

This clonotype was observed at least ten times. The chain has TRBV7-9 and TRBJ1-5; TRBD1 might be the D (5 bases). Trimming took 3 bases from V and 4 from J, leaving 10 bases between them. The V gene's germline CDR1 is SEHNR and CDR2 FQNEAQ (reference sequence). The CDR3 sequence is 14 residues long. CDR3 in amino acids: CASSFDRDNQPQHF. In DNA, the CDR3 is TGTGCCAGCAGCTTCGACAGAGATAATCAGCCCCAGCATTTT.

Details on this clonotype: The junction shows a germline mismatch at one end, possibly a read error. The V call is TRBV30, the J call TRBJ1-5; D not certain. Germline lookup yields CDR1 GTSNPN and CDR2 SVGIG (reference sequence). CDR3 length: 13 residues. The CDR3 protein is CAWSEGSDQPQHF. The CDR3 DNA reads TGTGCCTGGAGCGAGGGTAGCGATCAGCCCCAGCATTTT.

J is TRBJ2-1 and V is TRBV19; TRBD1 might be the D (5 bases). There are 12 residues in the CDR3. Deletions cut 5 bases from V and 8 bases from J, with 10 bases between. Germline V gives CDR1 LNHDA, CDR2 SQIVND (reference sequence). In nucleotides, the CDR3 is TGTGCCAGTAGTCCGCTAGGGGATGAGCAGTTCTTC. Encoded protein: CASSPLGDEQFF.

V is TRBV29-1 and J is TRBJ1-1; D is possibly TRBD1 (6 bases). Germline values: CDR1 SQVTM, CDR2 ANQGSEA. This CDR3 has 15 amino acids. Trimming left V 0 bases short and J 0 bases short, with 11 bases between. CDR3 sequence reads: CSVEEYREMNTEAFF. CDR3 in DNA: TGCAGCGTTGAAGAGTACAGGGAGATGAACACTGAAGCTTTCTTT.

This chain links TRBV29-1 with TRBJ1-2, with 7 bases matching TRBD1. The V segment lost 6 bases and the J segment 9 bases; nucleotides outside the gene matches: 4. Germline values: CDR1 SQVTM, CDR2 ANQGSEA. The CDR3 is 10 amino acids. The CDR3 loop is CSVGTESYTF. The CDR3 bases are TGCAGCGTCGGGACAGAAAGCTACACCTTC.

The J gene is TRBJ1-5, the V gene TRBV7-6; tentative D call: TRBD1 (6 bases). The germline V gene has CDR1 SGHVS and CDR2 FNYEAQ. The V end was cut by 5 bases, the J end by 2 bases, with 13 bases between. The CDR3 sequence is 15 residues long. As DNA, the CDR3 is TGTGCCAGCAGCCTAGAAGAGGGGGGCAATCAGCCCCAGCATTTT. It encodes CASSLEEGGNQPQHF.

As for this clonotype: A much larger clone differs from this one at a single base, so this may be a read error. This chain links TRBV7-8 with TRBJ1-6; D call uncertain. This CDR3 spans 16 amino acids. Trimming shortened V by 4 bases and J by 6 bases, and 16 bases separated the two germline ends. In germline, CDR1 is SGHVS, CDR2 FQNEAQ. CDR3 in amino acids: CASSSSTGAFNSPLHF. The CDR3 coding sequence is TGTGCCAGCAGCTCATCGACGGGCGCGTTTAATTCACCCCTCCACTTT.

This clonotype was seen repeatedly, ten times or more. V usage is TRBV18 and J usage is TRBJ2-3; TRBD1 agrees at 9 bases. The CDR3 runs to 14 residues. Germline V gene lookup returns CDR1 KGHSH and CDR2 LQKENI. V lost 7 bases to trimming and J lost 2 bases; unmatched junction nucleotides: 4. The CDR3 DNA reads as TGTGCCAGCTGCGGGACAGGGTACACAGATACGCAGTATTTT. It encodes CASCGTGYTDTQYF.

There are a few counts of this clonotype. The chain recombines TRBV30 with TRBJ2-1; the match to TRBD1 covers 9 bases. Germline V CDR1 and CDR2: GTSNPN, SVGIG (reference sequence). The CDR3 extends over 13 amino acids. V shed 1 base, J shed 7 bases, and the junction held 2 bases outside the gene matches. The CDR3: CAWSGTGENEQFF. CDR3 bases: TGTGCCTGGAGTGGGACAGGGGAGAATGAGCAGTTCTTC.

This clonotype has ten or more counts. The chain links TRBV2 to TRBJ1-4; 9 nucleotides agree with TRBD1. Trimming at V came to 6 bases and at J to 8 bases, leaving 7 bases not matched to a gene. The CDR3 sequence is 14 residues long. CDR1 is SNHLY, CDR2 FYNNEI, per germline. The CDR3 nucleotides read TGTGCCAGCAGCGTGGGACAGGGAAGGGAAAAACTGTTTTTT. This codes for CASSVGQGREKLFF. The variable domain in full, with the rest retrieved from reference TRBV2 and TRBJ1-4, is EPEVTQTPSHQVTQMGQEVILRCVPISNHLYFYWYRQILGQKVEFLVSFYNNEISEKSEIFDDQFSVERPDGSNFTLKIRSTKLEDSAMYFCASSVGQGREKLFFGSGTQLSVL.